This TCR beta chain originates from a study of vaccination effects on CD4 cells after COVID-19. Remarks on this clone: Its matching antigen is unknown.

Antigen-specific CD4+ T cell clonotypes were called by their expansion after viral peptide-pool culture in ViraFEST. Isolation of CD4+ T cells took place after less than twelve days of culture. Participants each got two BNT162b2 or mRNA-1273 vaccine doses. According to the study, vaccine recipients showed no prior SARS-CoV-2 infection and negative nucleocapsid antibodies. IL-2 at 10 IU/ml and peptides at 10 ug/ml were added to cultured PBMC, a few million per well. Half-medium exchanges with IL-2 medium took place on days 3 and 7. Assay used: immunoSEQ multiplex PCR; TCRdb lists only in-frame clones, some missing. The sample gives some 50,000 clones, around 70% of which show up once; less than 15% is in the top ten. The CDR3 is made up of 15 amino acids. V was pared by 1 base and J by 6 bases, with 12 bases between. Germline CDR1 SGHNT, CDR2 YENEEA.

The input for sequencing was CD4+ T cells from PBMCs cultured with HCoV-OC43 spike peptides, taken after COVID-19 vaccination. Subset here: HCoV-OC43 spike overlapping peptide pool stimulation. This TCR was sampled from a human donor who received a COVID-19 vaccine. This sequence joins TRBV11-3 and TRBJ1-4; D not resolved. DNA for the CDR3: TGTGCCAGCAGCTTAGGCGGGAAAGCAGATGAAAAACTGTTTTTT. It yields the protein CASSLGGKADEKLFF.